This entry lists 12 T cell receptor beta chains sequenced from one sample in a study of control samples from healthy donors and cancer patients. Clones were read by immunoSEQ multiplex PCR, and TCRdb kept only the in-frame ones, dropping some. The profile covers 400,000 to 500,000 clones, with 75% to 95% appearing a single time and around 6.5% taken by the ten largest. Sequencing input: PBMCs. Receptor source: a man aged 35 to 55 with head and neck cancer.

This chain links TRBV15 with TRBJ2-5, with 12 nucleotides matching TRBD2. V was clipped by 0 bases and J by 1 base; unmatched bases: 9. In germline, CDR1 is LNHNV, CDR2 YYDKDF (reference sequence). This CDR3 has 19 residues. Here the CDR3 reads CATSREWGGLAGLQETQYF. In DNA, the CDR3 is TGTGCCACCAGCAGAGAATGGGGCGGACTAGCGGGGCTCCAAGAGACCCAGTACTTC.

V and J are TRBV7-9 and TRBJ1-3, with D possibly TRBD1 on 5 matching bases. V was shortened by 0 bases and J by 4 bases, with 10 bases between the two germline ends. Germline V gives CDR1 SEHNR, CDR2 FQNEAQ (reference sequence). The CDR3 has 15 amino acids. CDR3 in amino acids: CASSLAAGVGNTIYF. CDR3 nucleotides: TGTGCCAGCAGCTTAGCCGCGGGGGTCGGAAACACCATATATTTT. The full variable domain, in which reference TRBV7-9 and TRBJ1-3 provide the parts outside the CDR3, is DTGVSQNPRHKITKRGQNVTFRCDPISEHNRLYWYRQTLGQGPEFLTYFQNEAQLEKSRLLSDRFSAERPKGSFSTLEIQRTEQGDSAMYLCASSLAAGVGNTIYFGEGSWLTVV.

The chain employs TRBV5-5 and TRBJ2-3; TRBD1 matches at 7 bases. Germline V lookup: CDR1 SGHKS, CDR2 YYEKEE (reference sequence). Germline trimming cut 2 bases from V and 4 bases from J; bases unmatched to any gene: 10. This CDR3 region has 16 residues. The CDR3 loop is CASSFGYRGRADTQYF. CDR3 bases: TGTGCCAGCAGCTTTGGGTACAGGGGCAGGGCAGATACGCAGTATTTT.

J is TRBJ1-1 and V is TRBV28; TRBD1 agrees at 11 bases. Germline values: CDR1 MDHEN, CDR2 SYDVKM. The CDR3 totals 16 residues. Trimming cost V 6 bases and J 2 bases; bases outside gene matches: 8. The CDR3 loop is CASSPGTGGVNTEAFF. The CDR3 DNA reads as TGTGCCAGCAGCCCCGGGACAGGGGGTGTAAACACTGAAGCTTTCTTT.

The V gene is TRBV7-2, the J gene TRBJ2-3, with 12 bases identical to TRBD2. The junction had 0 bases not matched to a gene; V was cut back by 3 bases and J by 5 bases. The CDR3 length is 14 residues. CDR1 is SGHTA, CDR2 FQGNSA, per germline. As DNA, the CDR3 is TGTGCCAGCAGCTTGGGACTAGCGGGAGATACGCAGTATTTT. Its protein is CASSLGLAGDTQYF.

This chain uses TRBV6-5 with TRBJ1-2; 8 nucleotides line up with TRBD1. The CDR3 is 14 residues long. Germline CDR1 MNHEY, CDR2 SVGAGI. Trimming took 7 bases from V and 5 from J; bases not matched to a gene: 9. The DNA of the CDR3 is TGTGCCAGCACCCAGGGGGCAGGGGGGTATGGCTACACCTTC. It encodes CASTQGAGGYGYTF.

The gene calls are TRBV3-1 (or the pseudogene TRBV3-2) and TRBJ2-5; 7 positions agree with TRBD2. This CDR3 is built from 13 residues. Trimming took 3 bases from V and 9 from J; bases not matched to a gene: 7. Germline V gene sequence: CDR1 LGHDT, CDR2 YNNKEL (reference sequence). In nucleotides, the CDR3 is TGTGCCAGCAGCCATGCTAGAGCGGGGCCCCAGTACTTC. Amino acid sequence: CASSHARAGPQYF.

V usage is TRBV21-1 and J usage is TRBJ2-1; no DNA check was done on the table's D call, TRBD1. TRBV21-1 is flagged as a pseudogene. The CDR3 length is 16 residues. The CDR3 DNA is TGTGCCAGCAGGAAAAAGAGATGGGCCAGAAACAATGAGCAGTTCTTC. Translating it yields CASRKKRWARNNEQFF.

The count of this clone is one. The genes are TRBV27 and TRBJ2-7; the match to TRBD2 covers 10 bases. The CDR3 consists of 13 residues. In germline, CDR1 is MNHEY, CDR2 SMNVEV (reference sequence). The V gene end was trimmed by 9 bases and the J gene end by 6 bases; junction bases not matched to a gene: 8. CDR3 bases: TGTGCCAGTCGAGCGGGGGGGTGGATCGAGCAGTACTTC. Its protein product is CASRAGGWIEQYF.

The chain joins TRBV7-2 to TRBJ1-3; D remains unclear. The CDR3 spans 13 residues. Per germline, CDR1 SGHTA and CDR2 FQGNSA. V dropped 5 bases and J dropped 5 bases, with 10 bases sitting between them. The CDR3 sequence is CASSPAPRNTIYF. In nucleotides, the CDR3 is TGTGCCAGCAGCCCCGCCCCCCGAAACACCATATATTTT.

In DNA form, the CDR3 reads TGCGCCAGCAGCCAAGATGGAAGGGTTTTGCCCTACAATGAGCAGTTCTTC. It codes for CASSQDGRVLPYNEQFF. This chain joins TRBV4-1 and TRBJ2-1; D is unresolved. Germline loops: CDR1 MGHRA, CDR2 YSYEKL. The CDR3 is 17 residues long. Trimming took off 0 bases at V and 2 bases at J, with 14 bases between the two ends.

Here the CDR3 DNA reads TGTGCCAGTAGTATGGACAGGGCGAGCTCCTACGAGCAGTACTTC. Amino acid sequence: CASSMDRASSYEQYF. This chain connects TRBV19 to TRBJ2-7; 8 nucleotides match TRBD1. This CDR3 region has 15 residues. The V gene's germline CDR1 is LNHDA and CDR2 SQIVND (reference sequence). The V segment lost 3 bases and the J segment 0 bases; nucleotides outside the gene matches: 4.